The next 10 T cell receptor beta chains were all read from a single sample in a study of blood T cell repertoires in COVID-19. Sequenced by immunoSEQ multiplex PCR; TCRdb stores in-frame clones only, minus some. Of 140,000 to 150,000 clones in the sample, 84% are singletons; the top ten hold roughly 10%. The material sequenced was peripheral blood. All receptors come from a man between 60 and 75 years old with active or convalescent COVID-19.

A single count supports this clone. The chain recombines TRBV7-9 with TRBJ1-4; TRBD1 aligns across 9 bases. V lost 5 bases, J lost 8 bases, and 6 bases stayed unmatched. Germline lookup yields CDR1 SEHNR and CDR2 FQNEAQ (reference sequence). This CDR3 has 14 residues. CDR3 residues: CASSVQGAREKLFF. Written as DNA, the CDR3 is TGTGCCAGCAGCGTACAGGGGGCGCGGGAAAAACTGTTTTTT.

The V and J genes are TRBV30 and TRBJ1-2; 11 nucleotides match TRBD1. The V gene end was trimmed by 4 bases and the J gene end by 7 bases; junction bases not matched to a gene: 8. From germline, CDR1 is GTSNPN and CDR2 SVGIG (reference sequence). CDR3 length equals 14 residues. CDR3 nucleotide sequence: TGTGCCTGGAATACCGGACAGGGGGCGTCTGGCTACACCTTC. Translation gives CAWNTGQGASGYTF.

The J gene is TRBJ1-3, the V gene TRBV10-2; no firm D call. The CDR3 is 15 residues long. From germline, CDR1 is WSHSY and CDR2 SAAADI. Deletions cut 2 bases from V and 1 base from J, with 9 bases between. CDR3 sequence reads: CASSEADISGNTIYF. The CDR3 coding sequence is TGCGCCAGCAGTGAGGCAGATATATCTGGAAACACCATATATTTT.

The chain couples TRBV6-5 to TRBJ1-1, with D possibly matching TRBD1 (5 bases). Trimming cost V 6 bases and J 1 base, with 12 bases left between them. This CDR3 has 14 amino acids. Germline CDR1 and CDR2: MNHEY and SVGAGI. The CDR3 loop is CASSRLDRNTEAFF. The CDR3 nucleotides read TGTGCCAGCAGCCGCCTTGACAGGAACACTGAAGCTTTCTTT.

The V call is TRBV5-1, the J call TRBJ2-7; the match to TRBD2 covers 8 bases. The CDR3 has 15 amino acids. V lost 0 bases to trimming and J lost 2 bases; unmatched junction nucleotides: 4. In germline, CDR1 is SGHRS, CDR2 YFSETQ. The CDR3: CASSLGGGGTYEQYF. CDR3 in DNA: TGCGCCAGCAGCTTGGGCGGCGGGGGGACCTACGAGCAGTACTTC.

This clone showed up just a few times. The chain couples TRBV18 to TRBJ1-2; TRBD1 aligns across 7 bases. The CDR3 is 14 residues long. The J segment lost 2 bases and the V segment lost 1 base, leaving 1 base of the junction unmatched. The germline gives CDR1 KGHSH, CDR2 LQKENI. CDR3 sequence: CASSPQGANYGYTF. The CDR3 DNA reads TGTGCCAGCTCACCACAGGGGGCGAACTATGGCTACACCTTC.

The gene calls are TRBV5-6 and TRBJ1-1; D not resolved. From germline, CDR1 is SGHDT and CDR2 YYEEEE. The germline V and J ends were trimmed by 1 base and 6 bases, with 10 bases remaining between them. This CDR3 is 13 amino acids long. The CDR3 DNA is TGTGCCAGCAGCTTGCGGTCCTTCCCTGAAGCTTTCTTT. It codes for CASSLRSFPEAFF.

CDR3 bases: TGCGCCAGCAGTGCTAGCGGGAAGACAGATACGCAGTATTTT. Residues: CASSASGKTDTQYF. The V call is TRBV10-1, the J call TRBJ2-3; 9 nucleotides align to TRBD2. The CDR3 loop spans 14 amino acids. The V segment lost 4 bases and the J segment 3 bases; nucleotides outside the gene matches: 2. Germline V gene lookup returns CDR1 WNHNN and CDR2 SYGVQD (reference sequence).

The rearrangement uses TRBV7-2 and TRBJ2-5, with TRBD2 identical over 8 bases. The CDR3 has 16 amino acids. CDR1 and CDR2 (germline): SGHTA, FQGNSA. V was pared by 0 bases and J by 2 bases, with 5 bases of the junction left unmatched. CDR3 amino acids: CASSLATGLAQETQYF. Written as DNA, the CDR3 is TGTGCCAGCAGCTTAGCTACCGGACTAGCTCAAGAGACCCAGTACTTC.

In this sample, this clone turned up a few times. This chain links TRBV20-1 with TRBJ1-6; D is uncertain. Germline V lookup: CDR1 DFQATT, CDR2 SNEGSKA (reference sequence). CDR3 size: 14 residues. Trimming removed 3 bases at V and 7 bases at J, with 13 bases between. In DNA, the CDR3 is TGCAGTGCTAGTTTCCGTGGGCAGAATTCACCCCTCCACTTT. It codes for CSASFRGQNSPLHF.